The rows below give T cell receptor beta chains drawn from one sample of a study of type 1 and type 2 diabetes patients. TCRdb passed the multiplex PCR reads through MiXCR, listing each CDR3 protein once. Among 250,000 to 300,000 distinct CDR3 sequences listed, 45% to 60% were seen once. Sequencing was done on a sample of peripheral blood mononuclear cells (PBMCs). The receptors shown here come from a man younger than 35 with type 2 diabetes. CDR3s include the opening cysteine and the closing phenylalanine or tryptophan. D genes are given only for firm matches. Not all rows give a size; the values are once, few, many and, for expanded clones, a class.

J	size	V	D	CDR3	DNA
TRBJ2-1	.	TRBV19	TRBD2	CASSIEVLAGGHYNEQFF	TGTGCCAGTAGTATAGAGGTGCTAGCGGGGGGTCACTACAATGAGCAGTTCTTC
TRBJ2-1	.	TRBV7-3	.	CASSLNSPGEQFF	TGTGCCAGCAGCTTAAATAGCCCCGGAGAGCAGTTCTTC
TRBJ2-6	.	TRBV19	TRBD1	CASRRTGGTSGANVLTF	TGTGCCAGTAGGAGGACAGGGGGTACCTCTGGGGCCAACGTCCTGACTTTC
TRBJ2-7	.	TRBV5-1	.	CASSQQGWGEQYF	TGCGCCAGCAGCCAGCAGGGATGGGGCGAGCAGTACTTC
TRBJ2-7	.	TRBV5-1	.	CASSSTPGTPTYEQYF	TGCGCCAGCAGCTCTACCCCCGGGACACCTACCTACGAGCAGTACTTC
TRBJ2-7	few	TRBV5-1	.	CASSTNGLYEQYF	TGCGCCAGCAGCACCAACGGTCTCTACGAGCAGTACTTC
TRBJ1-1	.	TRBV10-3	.	CAISDGLNTEAFF	TGTGCCATCAGTGATGGGTTGAACACTGAAGCTTTCTTT
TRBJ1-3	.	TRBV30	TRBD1	CAWVDRGMGNTIYF	TGTGCCTGGGTGGACAGGGGGATGGGAAACACCATATATTTT
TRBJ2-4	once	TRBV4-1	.	CASSQDSVGPKNIQYF	TGCGCCAGCAGCCAAGACAGCGTGGGGCCCAAAAACATTCAGTACTTC
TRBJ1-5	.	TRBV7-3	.	CASSLTADQPQHF	TGTGCCAGCAGCTTAACGGCTGATCAGCCCCAGCATTTT
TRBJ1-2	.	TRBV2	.	CASSDQAGDGYTF	TGTGCCAGCAGTGATCAGGCGGGGGATGGCTACACCTTC
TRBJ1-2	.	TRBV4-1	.	CASSQDSTLIDGYTF	TGCGCCAGCAGCCAAGATTCGACGTTAATCGATGGCTACACCTTC
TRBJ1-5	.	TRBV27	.	CASSPIWGNAQPQHF	TGTGCCAGCAGTCCCATATGGGGGAACGCTCAGCCCCAGCATTTT
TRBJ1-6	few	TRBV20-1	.	CSAPKIVGHF	TGCAGTGCCCCTAAAATCGTAGGCCACTTT
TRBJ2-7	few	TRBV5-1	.	CASSRESSYEQYF	TGCGCCAGTAGCAGGGAGAGCTCCTACGAGCAGTACTTC
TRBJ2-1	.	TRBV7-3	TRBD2	CASSLGREEYNEQFF	TGTGCCAGCAGCTTAGGGCGGGAGGAGTACAATGAGCAGTTCTTC
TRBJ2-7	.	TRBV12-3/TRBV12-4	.	CASSLAVGEQYF	TGTGCCAGCAGTTTAGCGGTTGGGGAGCAGTACTTC
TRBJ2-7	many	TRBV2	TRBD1	CASSVDRGHYEQYF	TGTGCCAGCAGCGTGGACAGGGGACACTACGAGCAGTACTTC
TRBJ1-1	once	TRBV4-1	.	CASSPSVPSYTEAFF	TGCGCCAGCAGCCCGAGTGTCCCCAGCTACACTGAAGCTTTCTTT
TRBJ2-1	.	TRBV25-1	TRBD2	CASSESLRGLAGDEQFF	TGTGCCAGCAGTGAAAGTTTGCGTGGACTAGCGGGAGATGAGCAGTTCTTC
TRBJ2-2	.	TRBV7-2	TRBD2	CASSLGLAGGPTGELFF	TGTGCCAGCAGCTTAGGACTAGCGGGAGGGCCGACCGGGGAGCTGTTTTTT
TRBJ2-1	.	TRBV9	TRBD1	CASSYYPGTGVNNEQFF	TGTGCCAGCAGCTACTACCCCGGGACAGGGGTCAACAATGAGCAGTTCTTC
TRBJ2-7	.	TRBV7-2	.	CASSLGVSSEQYF	TGTGCCAGCAGCTTAGGGGTCAGCTCCGAGCAGTACTTC
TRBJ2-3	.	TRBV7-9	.	CASSPRPGDTQYF	TGTGCCAGCAGCCCCCGCCCGGGAGATACGCAGTATTTT
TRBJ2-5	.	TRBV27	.	CASSHRPGDPQETQYF	TGTGCCAGCAGCCATCGTCCCGGGGACCCTCAAGAGACCCAGTACTTC
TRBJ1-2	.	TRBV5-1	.	CASSLAGVDYGYTF	TGCGCCAGCAGCTTGGCCGGTGTGGACTATGGCTACACCTTC
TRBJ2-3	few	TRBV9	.	CASSVDTTDTQYF	TGTGCCAGCAGCGTAGACACCACAGATACGCAGTATTTT
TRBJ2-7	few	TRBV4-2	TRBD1	CASSQQQGAVSYEQYF	TGTGCCAGCAGCCAGCAACAGGGGGCGGTTTCCTACGAGCAGTACTTC
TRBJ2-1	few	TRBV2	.	CASRGAVRAYNEQFF	TGTGCCAGCAGGGGAGCCGTCAGGGCCTACAATGAGCAGTTCTTC
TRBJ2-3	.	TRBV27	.	CASRAFSTDTQYF	TGTGCCAGCAGGGCATTTAGCACAGATACGCAGTATTTT
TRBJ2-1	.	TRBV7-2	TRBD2	CASSFHPERGDYNEQFF	TGTGCCAGCAGCTTCCACCCCGAGCGGGGGGATTACAATGAGCAGTTCTTC
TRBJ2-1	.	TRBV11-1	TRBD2	CASSSTSGRNEQFF	TGTGCCAGCAGTTCGACTAGCGGGAGAAATGAGCAGTTCTTC
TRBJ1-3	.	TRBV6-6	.	CASSFYGRDGNTIYF	TGTGCCAGCTCCTTCTATGGGAGGGATGGAAACACCATATATTTT
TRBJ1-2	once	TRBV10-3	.	CAISEAPSGTYGYTF	TGTGCCATCAGTGAGGCCCCGAGCGGGACCTATGGCTACACCTTC
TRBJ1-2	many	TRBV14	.	CASSLSGNYGYTF	TGTGCCAGCAGCCTTTCCGGTAACTATGGCTACACCTTC
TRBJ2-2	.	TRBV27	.	CASSSLEGVDTGELFF	TGTGCCAGCAGTTCCCTGGAGGGAGTAGACACCGGGGAGCTGTTTTTT
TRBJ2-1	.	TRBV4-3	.	CASSQGRGPGNEQFF	TGCGCCAGCAGCCAAGGTCGGGGTCCGGGCAATGAGCAGTTCTTC
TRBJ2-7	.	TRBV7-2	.	CASSSLGLDEQYF	TGTGCCAGCAGCTCCTTAGGGCTTGACGAGCAGTACTTC
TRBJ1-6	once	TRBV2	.	CASSATNSPLHF	TGTGCCAGCAGTGCGACAAATTCACCCCTCCACTTT
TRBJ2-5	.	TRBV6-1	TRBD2	CASRIAGGVETQYF	TGTGCCAGCAGGATAGCGGGAGGGGTAGAGACCCAGTACTTC
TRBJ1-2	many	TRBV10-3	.	CAISESTTANYGYTF	TGTGCCATCAGTGAGTCGACAACAGCTAACTATGGCTACACCTTC
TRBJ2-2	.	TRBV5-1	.	CASSLGDTYTGELFF	TGCGCCAGCAGCTTGGGGGACACCTACACCGGGGAGCTGTTTTTT
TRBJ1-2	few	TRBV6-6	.	CASSTQGQGNGYTF	TGTGCCAGCAGTACCCAGGGGCAGGGGAATGGCTACACCTTC
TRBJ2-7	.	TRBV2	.	CASSGGVNRLTYEQYF	TGTGCCAGCAGTGGTGGGGTTAATAGATTAACCTACGAGCAGTACTTC
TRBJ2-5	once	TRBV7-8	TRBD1	CASSYRGKETQYF	TGTGCCAGCAGCTACAGGGGTAAAGAGACCCAGTACTTC
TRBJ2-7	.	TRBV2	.	CASTYSPMQGIPYEQYF	TGTGCCAGCACCTACTCACCTATGCAGGGAATCCCCTACGAGCAGTACTTC
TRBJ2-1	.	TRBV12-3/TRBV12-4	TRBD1	CASSRPGQGVANEQFF	TGTGCCAGCAGTCGACCCGGACAGGGCGTTGCCAATGAGCAGTTCTTC
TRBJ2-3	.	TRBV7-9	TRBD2	CASSSLAGGTDTQYF	TGTGCCAGCAGCTCTCTAGCGGGGGGCACAGATACGCAGTATTTT
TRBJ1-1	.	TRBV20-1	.	CSARDTRREAFF	TGCAGTGCTAGAGATACCAGGAGGGAAGCTTTCTTT
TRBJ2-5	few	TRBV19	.	CASAQVPQETQYF	TGTGCCAGTGCCCAGGTTCCACAAGAGACCCAGTACTTC
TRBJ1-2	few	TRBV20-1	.	CSATDDLYGYTF	TGCAGTGCTACCGACGACCTGTATGGCTACACCTTC
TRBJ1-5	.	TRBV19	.	CASSKLWGNQPQHF	TGTGCCAGTAGCAAACTGTGGGGCAATCAGCCCCAGCATTTT
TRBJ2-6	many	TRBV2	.	CASSEVGVAGANVLTF	TGTGCCAGCAGTGAGGTGGGGGTCGCTGGGGCCAACGTCCTGACTTTC
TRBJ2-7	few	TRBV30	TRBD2	CAWSPRTHREVLDEQYF	TGTGCCTGGAGTCCAAGAACCCACCGGGAGGTATTGGACGAGCAGTACTTC
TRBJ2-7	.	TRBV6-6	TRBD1	CACYPTGTEPTRQYF	TGTGCCTGCTACCCAACCGGGACAGAGCCTACGAGGCAGTACTTC
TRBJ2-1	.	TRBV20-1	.	CSARPGGSSYNEQFF	TGCAGTGCTAGGCCCGGCGGAAGCTCCTACAATGAGCAGTTCTTC
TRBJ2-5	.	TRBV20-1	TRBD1	CSASGRGRETQYF	TGCAGTGCTAGCGGCAGGGGGCGAGAGACCCAGTACTTC
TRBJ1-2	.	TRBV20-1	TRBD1	CSARDWGRQGIYGYTF	TGCAGTGCTAGAGATTGGGGTCGACAGGGAATCTATGGCTACACCTTC
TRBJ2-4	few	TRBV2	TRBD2	CASRPSGSLVSIQYF	TGTGCCAGCAGACCTAGCGGGAGCCTTGTTAGCATTCAGTACTTC